This T cell receptor (beta chain) was obtained from a study of cytomegalovirus exposure and HLA in healthy donors. Broader study findings: Later on, a genetic analysis was performed. It linked a missense variant in DCLRE1C with V- and J-gene trimming of TCR beta.

PCR primers comprised 60 Vbeta and 13 Jbeta primers. Sequencing was performed with immunoSEQ multiplex PCR; in TCRdb, only in-frame clones are kept and a portion is missing. Counted here are roughly 110,000 clones, about 81% occurring once; the ten biggest clones make up about 2.5%. V was clipped by 6 bases and J by 2 bases, with 14 bases between them. The CDR3 is 15 amino acids. Germline V gene lookup returns CDR1 SNHLY and CDR2 FYNNEI. A word on this clone: Its target is unknown.

The TCR was taken from a man under 40 in good health and CMV-seropositive. The material sequenced was PBMCs. V and J are TRBV2 and TRBJ1-5, with TRBD1 as a possible D gene (6 bases). As DNA, the CDR3 is TGTGCCAGCAGCGAGCAGGGGATGGGCAATCAGCCCCAGCATTTT. It specifies CASSEQGMGNQPQHF.